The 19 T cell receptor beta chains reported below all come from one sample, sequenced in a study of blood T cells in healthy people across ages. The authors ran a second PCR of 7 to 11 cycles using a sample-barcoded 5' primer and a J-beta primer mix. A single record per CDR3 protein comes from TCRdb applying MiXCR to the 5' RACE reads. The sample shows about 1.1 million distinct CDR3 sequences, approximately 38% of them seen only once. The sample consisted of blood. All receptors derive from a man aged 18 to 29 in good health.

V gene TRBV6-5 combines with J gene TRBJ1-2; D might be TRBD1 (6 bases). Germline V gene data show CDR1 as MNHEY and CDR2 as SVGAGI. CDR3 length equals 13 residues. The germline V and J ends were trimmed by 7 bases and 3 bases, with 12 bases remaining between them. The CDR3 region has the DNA TGTGCCAGCACCCGACCAGGGGACTATGGCTACACCTTC. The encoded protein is CASTRPGDYGYTF.

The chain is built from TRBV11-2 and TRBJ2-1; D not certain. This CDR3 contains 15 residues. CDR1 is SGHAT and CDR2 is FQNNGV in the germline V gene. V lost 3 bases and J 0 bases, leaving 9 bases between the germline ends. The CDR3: CASSFDKSSYNEQFF. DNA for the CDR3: TGTGCCAGCAGCTTCGACAAGAGCTCCTACAATGAGCAGTTCTTC.

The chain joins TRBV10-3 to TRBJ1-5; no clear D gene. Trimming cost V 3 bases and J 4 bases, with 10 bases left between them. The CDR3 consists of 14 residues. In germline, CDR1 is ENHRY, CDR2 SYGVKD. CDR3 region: CAISDSDGNQPQHF. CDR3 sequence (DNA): TGTGCCATCAGTGATTCGGACGGTAATCAGCCCCAGCATTTT.

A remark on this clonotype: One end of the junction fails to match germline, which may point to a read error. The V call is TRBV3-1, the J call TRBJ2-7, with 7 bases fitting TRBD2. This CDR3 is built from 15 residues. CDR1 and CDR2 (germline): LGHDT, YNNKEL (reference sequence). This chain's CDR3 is CANSSSGDGAYEQYF. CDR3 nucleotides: TGTGCCAACAGCTCAAGCGGGGACGGGGCGTACGAGCAGTACTTC.

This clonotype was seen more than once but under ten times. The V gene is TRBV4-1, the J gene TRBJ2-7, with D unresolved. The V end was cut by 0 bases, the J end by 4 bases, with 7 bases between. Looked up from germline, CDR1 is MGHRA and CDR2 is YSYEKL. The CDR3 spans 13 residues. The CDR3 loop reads CASSQEPSYEQYF. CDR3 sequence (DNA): TGCGCCAGCAGCCAAGAGCCGTCATACGAGCAGTACTTC.

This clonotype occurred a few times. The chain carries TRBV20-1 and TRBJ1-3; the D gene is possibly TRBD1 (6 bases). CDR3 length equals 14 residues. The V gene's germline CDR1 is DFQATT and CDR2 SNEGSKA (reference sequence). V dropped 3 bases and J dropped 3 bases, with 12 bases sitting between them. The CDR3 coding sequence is TGCAGTGCTAGTATGGGGGCAGATGGAAACACCATATATTTT. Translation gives CSASMGADGNTIYF.

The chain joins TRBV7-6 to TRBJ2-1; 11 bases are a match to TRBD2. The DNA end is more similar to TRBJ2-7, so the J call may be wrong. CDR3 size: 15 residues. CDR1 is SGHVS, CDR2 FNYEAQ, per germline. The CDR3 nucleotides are TGTGCCAGCAGCTTTACTAGCGGGGGCTACAATGAGCAGTACTTC. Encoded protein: CASSFTSGGYNEQYF.

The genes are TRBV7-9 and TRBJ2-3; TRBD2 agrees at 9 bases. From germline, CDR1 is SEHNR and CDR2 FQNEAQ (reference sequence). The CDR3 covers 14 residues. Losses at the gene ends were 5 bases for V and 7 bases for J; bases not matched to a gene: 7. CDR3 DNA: TGTGCCAGCAGCCTTTCTAGCGGGGACTATACGCAGTATTTT. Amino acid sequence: CASSLSSGDYTQYF.

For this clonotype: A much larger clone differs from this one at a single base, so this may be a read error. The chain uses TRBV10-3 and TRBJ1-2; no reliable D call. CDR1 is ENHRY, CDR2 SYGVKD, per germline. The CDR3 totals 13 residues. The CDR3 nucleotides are TGTGCCATCAGTGGAGGTGCAAGCTATGGCCACACCTTC. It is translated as CAISGGASYGHTF.

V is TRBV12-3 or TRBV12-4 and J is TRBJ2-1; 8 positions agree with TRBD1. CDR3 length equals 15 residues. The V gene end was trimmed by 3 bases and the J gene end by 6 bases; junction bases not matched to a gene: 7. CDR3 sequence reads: CASSFYQGAANEQFF. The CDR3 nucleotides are TGTGCCAGCAGTTTTTACCAGGGGGCAGCCAATGAGCAGTTCTTC.

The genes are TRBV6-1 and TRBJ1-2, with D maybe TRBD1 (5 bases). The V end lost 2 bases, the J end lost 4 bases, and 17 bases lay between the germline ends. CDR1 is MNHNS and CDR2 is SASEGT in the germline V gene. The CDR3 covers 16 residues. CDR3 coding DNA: TGTGCCAGCAGTGAACTTGGGACCTTCCGCGGCTATGGCTACACCTTC. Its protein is CASSELGTFRGYGYTF.

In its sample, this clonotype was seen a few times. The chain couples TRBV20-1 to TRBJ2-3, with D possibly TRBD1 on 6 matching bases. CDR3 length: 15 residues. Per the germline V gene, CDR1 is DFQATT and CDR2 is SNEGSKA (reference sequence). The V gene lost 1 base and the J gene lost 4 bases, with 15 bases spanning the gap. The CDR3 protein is CSARVVGARSDTQYF. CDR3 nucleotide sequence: TGCAGTGCTAGAGTAGTGGGGGCGCGTTCAGATACGCAGTATTTT.

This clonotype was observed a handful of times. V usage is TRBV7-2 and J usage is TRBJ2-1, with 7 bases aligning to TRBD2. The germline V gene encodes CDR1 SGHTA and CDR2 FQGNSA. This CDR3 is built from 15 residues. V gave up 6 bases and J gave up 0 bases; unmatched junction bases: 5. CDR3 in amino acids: CASRGGGGSYNEQFF. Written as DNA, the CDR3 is TGTGCCAGCAGGGGCGGGGGAGGCTCCTACAATGAGCAGTTCTTC.

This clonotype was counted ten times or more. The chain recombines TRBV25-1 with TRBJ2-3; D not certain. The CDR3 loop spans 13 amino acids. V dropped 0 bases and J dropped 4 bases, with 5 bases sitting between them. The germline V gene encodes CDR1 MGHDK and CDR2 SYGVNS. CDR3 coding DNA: TGTGCCAGCAGTGAATATACACCAGATACGCAGTATTTT. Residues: CASSEYTPDTQYF.

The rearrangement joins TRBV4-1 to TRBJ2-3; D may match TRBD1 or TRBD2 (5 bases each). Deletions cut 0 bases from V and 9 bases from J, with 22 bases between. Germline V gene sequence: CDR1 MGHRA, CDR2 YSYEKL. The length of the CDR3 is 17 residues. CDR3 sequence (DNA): TGCGCCAGCAGCCAAGATCTGGACCCCATCGGGACCAAGACGCAGTATTTT. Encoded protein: CASSQDLDPIGTKTQYF.

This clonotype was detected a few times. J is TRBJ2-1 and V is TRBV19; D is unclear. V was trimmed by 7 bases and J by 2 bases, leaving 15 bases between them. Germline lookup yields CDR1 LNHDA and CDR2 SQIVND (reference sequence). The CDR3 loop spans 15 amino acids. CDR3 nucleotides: TGTGCCAGTAATGATAGGCTCGCTACCTACAATGAGCAGTTCTTC. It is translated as CASNDRLATYNEQFF.

The CDR3 coding sequence is TGTGCCAGCAGCGTAGGGGGGGCGATCCAATCCTACAATGAGCAGTTCTTC. Translated, it gives CASSVGGAIQSYNEQFF. The J gene is TRBJ2-1, the V gene TRBV9; either TRBD1 or TRBD2 may fit D (6 bases each). Trimming removed 0 bases from V and 1 base from J, with 14 bases in between. This CDR3 is built from 17 residues. CDR1 is SGDLS, CDR2 YYNGEE, per germline.

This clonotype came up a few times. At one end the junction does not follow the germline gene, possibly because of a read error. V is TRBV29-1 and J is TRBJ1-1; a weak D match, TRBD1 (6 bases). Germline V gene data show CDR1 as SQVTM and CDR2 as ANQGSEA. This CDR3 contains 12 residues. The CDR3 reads CSVDTGNAEAFF. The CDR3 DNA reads TGCAGCGTCGATACAGGGAACGCTGAAGCTTTCTTT.

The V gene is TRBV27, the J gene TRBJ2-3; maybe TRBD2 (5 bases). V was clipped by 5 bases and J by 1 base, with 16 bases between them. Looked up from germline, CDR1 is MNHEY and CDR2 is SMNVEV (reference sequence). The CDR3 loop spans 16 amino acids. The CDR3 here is CASSPVRVPGTDTQYF. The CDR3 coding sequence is TGTGCCAGCAGTCCGGTGAGGGTTCCCGGCACAGATACGCAGTATTTT.